What follows are 7 T cell receptor beta chains derived from one specimen sequenced in a study of CD8 T cell repertoires and HIV-1 epitope variants. The antigens of these receptors remain unknown. Generated by immunoSEQ multiplex PCR, the TCRdb table keeps only in-frame clones and is missing some. The data show fewer than 6,500 clones, less than 75% seen once. The sequencing input was cultured CD8+ T cells derived from PBMCs. Source of these receptors: a male donor with HIV.

This clone was seen only a few times. This rearrangement joins TRBV6-6 to TRBJ2-1, with unresolved D. The length of the CDR3 is 12 residues. Germline CDR1 and CDR2: MNHNY and SVGAGI (reference sequence). Trimming shortened V by 6 bases and J by 2 bases, and 5 bases separated the two germline ends. For the CDR3, the DNA is TGTGCCAGCAGCCGACCCTACAATGAGCAGTTCTTC. Translating gives CASSRPYNEQFF.

The chain carries TRBV7-9 and TRBJ2-3; D is undetermined. Between the trimmed V and J ends, which lost 4 bases and 4 bases, there was a span of 3 bases. Germline-derived CDR1 and CDR2 are SEHNR and FQNEAQ (reference sequence). This CDR3 is built from 11 residues. CDR3 loop: CASSSADTQYF. DNA of the CDR3: TGTGCCAGCAGCTCTGCAGATACGCAGTATTTT.

The V gene is TRBV19, the J gene TRBJ2-3; D possibly corresponds to TRBD1 (5 bases). Germline CDR1 and CDR2: LNHDA and SQIVND (reference sequence). Trimming left V 3 bases short and J 0 bases short, with 10 bases between. This CDR3 has 15 residues. For the CDR3, the DNA is TGTGCCAGTAGTATTAGACAGACTAGCACAGATACGCAGTATTTT. This gives the protein CASSIRQTSTDTQYF.

The rearrangement joins TRBV6-5 to TRBJ2-4; 9 bases match TRBD1. The junction had 10 bases not matched to a gene; V was cut back by 7 bases and J by 12 bases. The CDR3 loop spans 13 amino acids. CDR1 is MNHEY, CDR2 SVGAGI, per germline. CDR3 sequence: CASTPGQGQTQYF. In nucleotides, the CDR3 is TGTGCCAGCACCCCAGGACAGGGGCAAACTCAGTACTTC.

This chain connects TRBV9 to TRBJ2-7; D is uncertain. The V and J ends lost 3 bases and 5 bases respectively, with 12 bases between them. This CDR3 is 13 amino acids long. Germline loops: CDR1 SGDLS, CDR2 YYNGEE. The CDR3 sequence: CASSGLLLDEQYF. The CDR3 bases are TGTGCCAGCAGCGGGCTTCTCCTAGACGAGCAGTACTTC.

CDR3: CASSFLAGTEAFF. The CDR3 DNA sequence: TGTGCCAGCAGTTTTTTGGCGGGGACTGAAGCTTTCTTT. The genes are TRBV28 and TRBJ1-1, with D hard to call. V gave up 3 bases and J gave up 5 bases, with 10 bases separating them. The CDR3 is 13 residues long. The germline gives CDR1 MDHEN, CDR2 SYDVKM. The whole variable domain, filled in from reference TRBV28 and TRBJ1-1, reads DVKVTQSSRYLVKRTGEKVFLECVQDMDHENMFWYRQDPGLGLRLIYFSYDVKMKEKGDIPEGYSVSREKKERFSLILESASTNQTSMYLCASSFLAGTEAFFGQGTRLTVV.

The genes are TRBV5-6 and TRBJ1-1; D may be TRBD1 (5 bases). V was cut by 4 bases and J by 8 bases, with 15 bases left in between. Germline V gene lookup returns CDR1 SGHDT and CDR2 YYEEEE. This CDR3 region has 13 residues. CDR3 region: CASSEGTPGEAFF. CDR3 nucleotides: TGTGCCAGCAGCGAGGGGACTCCGGGCGAAGCTTTCTTT.